The 27 T cell receptor beta chains below come from one sample, sequenced in a study of T cell responses to AZD1222 COVID-19 vaccine (dated by TCRdb to about 2021). The time point label, as the study defines it: about 28 days (+/-7) after the second vaccine dose. Libraries were constructed by the immunoSEQ multiplex PCR assay. The table was pulled from immuneACCESS by TCRdb, which kept in-frame rearrangements only. Such tables lose some clones; where checked, under half of the loss comes from unresolved V genes, and the rest has no known cause. The sample records roughly 140,000 clones, approximately 91% of which are singletons. The ten largest clones add up to more than 1.5% of the sample. The sample here was peripheral blood, taken 28 days after the second AZD1222 dose. All receptors derive from an adult who received the AZD1222 COVID-19 vaccine.

The CDR3 region is CASSEQLYTGELFF. In DNA, the CDR3 is TGTGCCAGCAGTGAACAGTTATACACCGGGGAGCTGTTTTTT. The V and J genes are TRBV6-1 and TRBJ2-2; D unclear. In germline, CDR1 is MNHNS, CDR2 SASEGT. With 2 bases removed from V and 3 bases from J, the gap between germline ends came to 7 bases. The CDR3 covers 14 residues.

The gene calls are TRBV6-5 and TRBJ2-5; D possibly uses TRBD1 or TRBD2 (5 bases each). Germline V gene data show CDR1 as MNHEY and CDR2 as SVGAGI. The CDR3 extends over 13 amino acids. V lost 5 bases and J 5 bases, leaving 12 bases between the germline ends. The CDR3 DNA reads TGTGCCAGCAGTCCGGGGCTCGAGGAGACCCAGTACTTC. It encodes CASSPGLEETQYF.

This rearrangement joins TRBV9 to TRBJ1-6; D call uncertain. This CDR3 has 19 residues. CDR1 is SGDLS, CDR2 YYNGEE, per germline. Trimming stripped 4 bases from V and 1 base from J, with 21 bases between. CDR3 in DNA: TGTGCCAGCAGCCCCAAAGTCGGGAGTCCGGAATCCTATAATTCACCCCTCCACTTT. It is translated as CASSPKVGSPESYNSPLHF.

This chain connects TRBV30 to TRBJ1-4, with TRBD1 identical over 11 bases. Trimming took 6 bases from V and 2 from J; bases not matched to a gene: 5. The germline CDR1 and CDR2 sequences are GTSNPN and SVGIG (reference sequence). This CDR3 is 15 amino acids long. CDR3 sequence (DNA): TGTGCCTGCCCTCGGGACAGGGGGACTAATGAAAAACTGTTTTTT. It encodes CACPRDRGTNEKLFF.

The rearrangement uses TRBV9 and TRBJ1-2, with 10 bases fitting TRBD1. Germline lookup yields CDR1 SGDLS and CDR2 YYNGEE. V dropped 2 bases and J dropped 5; count of bases not matched to a gene: 9. The CDR3 covers 16 residues. The CDR3 DNA is TGTGCCAGCAGCGTTTCCGGGACAGGGGATGTTTATGGCTACACCTTC. Its protein product is CASSVSGTGDVYGYTF.

This clone turned up a few times. The chain uses TRBV6-4 and TRBJ1-1, with D possibly TRBD1 on 5 matching bases. V lost 4 bases to trimming and J lost 5 bases, with 11 bases between them. The CDR3 spans 13 residues. Germline CDR1 and CDR2: MRHNA and SNTAGT. The CDR3 bases are TGTGCCAGCAGTGCCGGACAAGGAACTGAAGCTTTCTTT. Protein product: CASSAGQGTEAFF.

The rearrangement joins TRBV7-9 to TRBJ1-1, with D perhaps matching TRBD1 (5 bases). There are 15 residues in the CDR3. V was shortened by 5 bases and J by 5 bases, with 18 bases between the two germline ends. Germline V lookup: CDR1 SEHNR, CDR2 FQNEAQ (reference sequence). CDR3 nucleotides: TGTGCCAGCAGCCCCCGGGGGTCGCGGAAAACTGAAGCTTTCTTT. It yields the protein CASSPRGSRKTEAFF.

The gene calls are TRBV7-6 and TRBJ2-7; D might be TRBD1 or TRBD2, each matching 5 bases. The CDR3 is 14 residues long. Germline V gives CDR1 SGHVS, CDR2 FNYEAQ. The V end lost 5 bases, the J end lost 6 bases, and 17 bases lay between the germline ends. The CDR3 is CASSRRGGGSEQYF. Here the CDR3 DNA reads TGTGCCAGCAGCCGAAGGGGTGGTGGGAGCGAGCAGTACTTC.

The V gene is TRBV7-9, the J gene TRBJ2-1; TRBD2 matches 10 bases. Germline loops: CDR1 SEHNR, CDR2 FQNEAQ (reference sequence). The CDR3 runs 15 residues. V trimming: 1 base; J trimming: 4 bases; junction bases outside the gene matches: 1. CDR3 in DNA: TGTGCCAGCAGCTTAGGGACTAGCGGATACAATGAGCAGTTCTTC. This codes for CASSLGTSGYNEQFF.

The chain carries TRBV18 and TRBJ1-6, with a weak D call TRBD1 (5 bases). Trimming shortened V by 2 bases and J by 5 bases, and 10 bases separated the two germline ends. The CDR3 runs to 15 residues. The germline V gene encodes CDR1 KGHSH and CDR2 LQKENI. The CDR3 nucleotides are TGTGCCAGCTCACCATCCGGGGCGAATAATTCACCCCTCCACTTT. Encoded protein: CASSPSGANNSPLHF.

The gene calls are TRBV27 and TRBJ1-5, with D uncertain. The V end was cut by 7 bases, the J end by 1 base, with 11 bases between. The CDR3 has 14 amino acids. The germline V gene has CDR1 MNHEY and CDR2 SMNVEV (reference sequence). The CDR3 DNA reads as TGTGCCAGCAAGTTAGGCGGGAGCAATCAGCCCCAGCATTTT. The encoded protein is CASKLGGSNQPQHF.

This clone was detected once. The chain has TRBV27 and TRBJ1-1; 7 bases fit TRBD1. Germline V CDR1 and CDR2: MNHEY, SMNVEV (reference sequence). The CDR3 totals 15 residues. V was pared by 0 bases and J by 5 bases, with 6 bases of the junction left unmatched. CDR3 protein: CASSLSAGGRTEAFF. The CDR3 DNA is TGTGCCAGCAGTTTATCGGCAGGGGGACGGACTGAAGCTTTCTTT.

The chain is built from TRBV13 and TRBJ1-1; D gene uncertain. CDR1 PRHDT and CDR2 FYEKMQ come from the germline V gene (reference sequence). This CDR3 has 12 residues. With 11 bases removed from V and 1 base from J, the gap between germline ends came to 11 bases. CDR3 region: CASAHGNTEAFF. As DNA, the CDR3 is TGTGCCTCAGCCCACGGGAACACTGAAGCTTTCTTT.

This sequence joins TRBV5-6 and TRBJ1-2; D ambiguous. CDR1 and CDR2 from the germline V gene are SGHDT and YYEEEE. V lost 3 bases and J lost 8, with 11 bases in between. CDR3 length equals 12 residues. For the CDR3, the DNA is TGTGCCAGCAGCTCCGGGCCTGGGGGCTACACCTTC. It encodes CASSSGPGGYTF.

This clone was counted a single time. The chain recombines TRBV9 with TRBJ1-1, with D unresolved. The CDR3 loop spans 17 amino acids. From germline, CDR1 is SGDLS and CDR2 YYNGEE. The germline V and J ends were trimmed by 4 bases and 3 bases, with 22 bases remaining between them. The chain's CDR3 is CASSSMGRTDGHTEAFF. Here the CDR3 DNA reads TGTGCCAGCAGCTCCATGGGTCGGACCGATGGGCACACTGAAGCTTTCTTT.

V and J are TRBV3-1 (or the pseudogene TRBV3-2) and TRBJ1-4, with a weak D call TRBD1 (5 bases). CDR1 is LGHDT and CDR2 is YNNKEL in the germline V gene (reference sequence). The CDR3 spans 15 residues. Trimming cost V 4 bases and J 3 bases, with 12 bases left between them. For the CDR3, the DNA is TGTGCCAGCAGCCGACGGGACCGCTCTAATGAAAAACTGTTTTTT. Translation gives CASSRRDRSNEKLFF.

J is TRBJ2-3 and V is TRBV23-1; 10 bases match TRBD2. TRBV23-1 is an ORF, with its function uncertain. The CDR3 sequence is 17 residues long. V lost 0 bases to trimming and J lost 5 bases; unmatched junction nucleotides: 8. CDR3 residues: CASSQSGLAWLGDTQYF. CDR3 nucleotide sequence: TGCGCCAGCAGTCAATCGGGACTAGCGTGGTTAGGAGATACGCAGTATTTT.

This rearrangement joins TRBV5-1 to TRBJ1-2; 8 bases are shared with TRBD1. CDR3 size: 13 residues. The trim removed 4 bases at V and 3 bases at J, leaving 2 bases unmatched. Germline assignment: CDR1 SGHRS and CDR2 YFSETQ. The CDR3 nucleotides read TGCGCCAGCAGCAAGGACAGGGACTATGGCTACACCTTC. Residues: CASSKDRDYGYTF.

This sequence joins TRBV5-1 and TRBJ1-1; D uncertain. Between the trimmed V and J ends, which lost 2 bases and 0 bases, there was a span of 8 bases. This CDR3 has 14 residues. The germline gives CDR1 SGHRS, CDR2 YFSETQ. The CDR3 region is CASSLEQMNTEAFF. For the CDR3, the DNA is TGCGCCAGCAGCTTAGAACAGATGAACACTGAAGCTTTCTTT.

The gene calls are TRBV29-1 and TRBJ1-1; D not resolved. The CDR3 runs 13 residues. Germline-derived CDR1 and CDR2 are SQVTM and ANQGSEA. The ends were cut back, 7 bases at V and 2 bases at J, with 14 bases in the middle. The CDR3: CSALGWVNTEAFF. The CDR3 region has the DNA TGCAGCGCCTTGGGTTGGGTCAACACTGAAGCTTTCTTT. The full variable domain, in which reference TRBV29-1 and TRBJ1-1 provide the parts outside the CDR3, is SAVISQKPSRDICQRGTSLTIQCQVDSQVTMMFWYRQQPGQSLTLIATANQGSEATYESGFVIDKFPISRPNLTFSTLTVSNMSPEDSSIYLCSALGWVNTEAFFGQGTRLTVV.

V and J are TRBV7-9 and TRBJ1-1; D not resolved. CDR3 length: 15 residues. The germline V and J ends were trimmed by 1 base and 1 base, with 10 bases remaining between them. Germline V gene sequence: CDR1 SEHNR, CDR2 FQNEAQ (reference sequence). The chain's CDR3 is CASSLVWVGNTEAFF. DNA for the CDR3: TGTGCCAGCAGCTTAGTCTGGGTCGGGAACACTGAAGCTTTCTTT.

The rearrangement joins TRBV5-1 to TRBJ1-2; 7 nucleotides align to TRBD1. J gave up 2 bases and V 4 bases, and 8 bases lay outside the gene matches. Germline V gene lookup returns CDR1 SGHRS and CDR2 YFSETQ. The CDR3 has 15 amino acids. The CDR3 bases are TGCGCCAGCAGCCCGCTGACAGGGAACAACTATGGCTACACCTTC. Protein sequence: CASSPLTGNNYGYTF.

The rearrangement links TRBV19 to TRBJ1-5, with TRBD1 matching 9 bases. The length of the CDR3 is 16 residues. Germline-derived CDR1 and CDR2 are LNHDA and SQIVND (reference sequence). With 5 bases clipped from V and 4 bases from J, the junction kept 9 bases outside the gene matches. The CDR3 is CASSLITGTGNQPQHF. As DNA, the CDR3 is TGTGCCAGTAGTCTCATCACCGGGACAGGGAATCAGCCCCAGCATTTT.

This clone was seen more than once but under ten times. Its ends do not fully match the called genes, so a read error is possible. The chain joins TRBV18 to TRBJ2-5; D gene ambiguous. The length of the CDR3 is 15 residues. The germline V gene encodes CDR1 KGHSH and CDR2 LQKENI. CDR3 amino acids: CASSPLAGLEETQYF. The CDR3 DNA is TGTGCCAGCTCACCACTCGCCGGATTAGAAGAAACCCAGTACTTC. Full variable domain (missing parts from reference TRBV18 and TRBJ2-5): NAGVMQNPRHLVRRRGQEARLRCSPMKGHSHVYWYRQLPEEGLKFMVYLQKENIIDESGMPKERFSAEFPKEGPSILRIQQVVRGDSAAYFCASSPLAGLEETQYFGPGTRLLVL.

The chain links TRBV3-1 (or the pseudogene TRBV3-2) to TRBJ2-3; D may match TRBD1 or TRBD2 (5 bases each). The V end was cut by 5 bases, the J end by 6 bases, with 21 bases between. Germline V gene lookup returns CDR1 LGHDT and CDR2 YNNKEL (reference sequence). The CDR3 length is 16 residues. CDR3 amino acids: CASSYLGDLTGDTQYF. Here the CDR3 DNA reads TGTGCCAGCAGCTACCTCGGGGACCTCACCGGGGATACGCAGTATTTT.

On this clone: Within the sample, other DNA sequences also encode this same CDR3. The chain uses TRBV7-9 and TRBJ1-3; D perhaps matches TRBD1 (5 bases). This CDR3 has 16 residues. V lost 1 base and J 0 bases, leaving 10 bases between the germline ends. Germline V gene sequence: CDR1 SEHNR, CDR2 FQNEAQ (reference sequence). The CDR3 sequence is CASSLGGASSGNTIYF. CDR3 coding DNA: TGTGCCAGCAGCTTAGGAGGGGCCAGCTCTGGAAACACCATATATTTT. Supplemented by reference TRBV7-9 and TRBJ1-3, the full variable domain reads DTGVSQNPRHKITKRGQNVTFRCDPISEHNRLYWYRQTLGQGPEFLTYFQNEAQLEKSRLLSDRFSAERPKGSFSTLEIQRTEQGDSAMYLCASSLGGASSGNTIYFGEGSWLTVV.

J is TRBJ2-3 and V is TRBV12-5; D uncertain. The germline V gene has CDR1 LGHNT and CDR2 FRNRAP. This CDR3 comprises 13 residues. V lost 5 bases and J 2 bases, leaving 8 bases between the germline ends. The CDR3: CASGHGHTDTQYF. For the CDR3, the DNA is TGTGCTAGTGGTCACGGGCACACAGATACGCAGTATTTT. The entire variable domain, with the rest obtained from reference TRBV12-5 and TRBJ2-3, is as follows: DARVTQTPRHKVTEMGQEVTMRCQPILGHNTVFWYRQTMMQGLELLAYFRNRAPLDDSGMPKDRFSAEMPDATLATLKIQPSEPRDSAVYFCASGHGHTDTQYFGPGTRLTVL.